What follows are 31 T cell receptor beta chains derived from one specimen sequenced in a study of graft-versus-host responses after intestinal transplantation. Libraries were prepared by immunoSEQ multiplex PCR; TCRdb keeps only in-frame clonotypes and omits some of them. The table shows about 21,000 clones, with less than 60% occurring only once. The sequencing used alloreactive CD4+ T cells from a mixed lymphocyte reaction culture, collected before intestinal transplant. Subset indicated: CFSE-low proliferating T cells sorted from approximately 6-day pre-transplant mixed lymphocyte reaction (GvH or HvG direction). These receptors were taken from a human patient who received an intestinal transplant.

This clone has just one count. J is TRBJ2-2 and V is TRBV6-5, with unresolved D. From germline, CDR1 is MNHEY and CDR2 SVGAGI. Between the trimmed V and J ends, which lost 7 bases and 4 bases, there was a span of 7 bases. The CDR3 length is 12 residues. The CDR3, as DNA: TGTGCCAGCAATAGAGGCACCGGGGAGCTGTTTTTT. Its translation: CASNRGTGELFF.

This clone was observed a few times. V is TRBV18 and J is TRBJ1-3; 8 bases match TRBD1. Unmatched junction bases numbered 7, after V lost 3 bases and J lost 0 bases. The CDR3 loop spans 17 amino acids. The V gene's germline CDR1 is KGHSH and CDR2 LQKENI. DNA of the CDR3: TGTGCCAGCTCACCTTTCCCGGGACAGGTCTCTGGAAACACCATATATTTT. This sequence encodes CASSPFPGQVSGNTIYF. Full variable domain (outside the CDR3, taken from reference TRBV18 and TRBJ1-3): NAGVMQNPRHLVRRRGQEARLRCSPMKGHSHVYWYRQLPEEGLKFMVYLQKENIIDESGMPKERFSAEFPKEGPSILRIQQVVRGDSAAYFCASSPFPGQVSGNTIYFGEGSWLTVV.

This clone is medium-sized by share. The chain couples TRBV6-5 to TRBJ1-2; D is uncertain. The V end was cut by 6 bases, the J end by 0 bases, with 8 bases between. Germline assignment: CDR1 MNHEY and CDR2 SVGAGI. The CDR3 covers 13 residues. The DNA of the CDR3 is TGTGCCAGCAGCCCAAACTCTAACTATGGCTACACCTTC. This translates into CASSPNSNYGYTF.

The chain employs TRBV5-6 and TRBJ2-1, with D tentatively TRBD1 (6 bases). The V and J ends lost 4 bases and 0 bases respectively, with 11 bases between them. Per germline, CDR1 SGHDT and CDR2 YYEEEE. The CDR3 has 15 residues. CDR3 sequence: CASSQRGFSYNEQFF. CDR3 bases: TGTGCCAGCAGCCAGAGGGGGTTCTCCTACAATGAGCAGTTCTTC. The variable domain in full, completed from reference TRBV5-6 and TRBJ2-1, reads DAGVTQSPTHLIKTRGQQVTLRCSPKSGHDTVSWYQQALGQGPQFIFQYYEEEERQRGNFPDRFSGHQFPNYSSELNVNALLLGDSALYLCASSQRGFSYNEQFFGPGTRLTVL.

This clone is medium-sized (0.01 to 0.1%). The rearrangement uses TRBV29-1 and TRBJ1-1, with 8 bases that match TRBD1. Germline values: CDR1 SQVTM, CDR2 ANQGSEA. The CDR3 has 14 residues. The junction had 14 bases not matched to a gene; V was cut back by 7 bases and J by 7 bases. The DNA of the CDR3 is TGCAGCGCCAACGACCAACAGGGGGTCGGTGAAGCTTTCTTT. Protein sequence: CSANDQQGVGEAFF.

The chain links TRBV9 to TRBJ2-3; D remains unclear. CDR1 is SGDLS and CDR2 is YYNGEE in the germline V gene. The length of the CDR3 is 14 residues. V lost 2 bases and J 6 bases, leaving 13 bases between the germline ends. CDR3 in amino acids: CASSVYSRLDTQYF. The CDR3 DNA is TGTGCCAGCAGCGTTTACAGTAGGTTGGATACGCAGTATTTT.

The chain has TRBV2 and TRBJ2-7; D ambiguous. The germline V and J ends were trimmed by 8 bases and 2 bases, with 7 bases remaining between them. Germline V gene data show CDR1 as SNHLY and CDR2 as FYNNEI. The CDR3 runs to 11 residues. The CDR3 nucleotides read TGTGCCAGCTCCCCTACCTACGAGCAGTACTTC. Protein: CASSPTYEQYF.

The chain links TRBV7-2 to TRBJ2-5, with D uncertain. The CDR3 loop spans 15 amino acids. Germline CDR1 SGHTA, CDR2 FQGNSA. Trimming took off 1 base at V and 5 bases at J, with 14 bases between the two ends. CDR3: CASSLVGSFWETQYF. CDR3 coding DNA: TGTGCCAGCAGCTTAGTCGGTAGCTTCTGGGAGACCCAGTACTTC.

This clone was picked up a small number of times. The chain is built from TRBV14 and TRBJ1-1; TRBD1 is a possible D gene (5 bases). V lost 0 bases to trimming and J lost 2 bases, with 22 bases between them. The CDR3 has 19 amino acids. The germline gives CDR1 SGHDN, CDR2 FVKESK. In DNA, the CDR3 is TGTGCCAGCAGCCAAGAAGTGGGGGGGGGAAGGGAAACCAACACTGAAGCTTTCTTT. It is translated as CASSQEVGGGRETNTEAFF.

The chain employs TRBV29-1 and TRBJ2-7; 7 bases are a match to TRBD1. V lost 6 bases to trimming and J lost 4 bases; unmatched junction nucleotides: 6. The CDR3 sequence is 12 residues long. Germline values: CDR1 SQVTM, CDR2 ANQGSEA. The CDR3, as DNA: TGCAGCGTCCTTAGGGGGCCATACGAGCAGTACTTC. Its translation is CSVLRGPYEQYF.

This chain uses TRBV10-3 with TRBJ2-5; no clear D gene. CDR1 is ENHRY and CDR2 is SYGVKD in the germline V gene. CDR3 length: 14 residues. V was clipped by 3 bases and J by 11 bases, with 19 bases between them. CDR3 DNA: TGTGCCATCAGTGACCTTCGCCATACCGGAGAGCAGTACTTC. Its protein is CAISDLRHTGEQYF.

This clone was seen a handful of times. V and J are TRBV7-9 and TRBJ1-1; TRBD1 is a possible D gene (5 bases). The germline V and J ends were trimmed by 1 base and 4 bases, with 13 bases remaining between them. CDR1 SEHNR and CDR2 FQNEAQ come from the germline V gene (reference sequence). This CDR3 comprises 15 residues. In DNA form, the CDR3 reads TGTGCCAGCAGCTTAGAGGGGTACAGTGGCACTGAAGCTTTCTTT. As protein: CASSLEGYSGTEAFF.

This chain uses TRBV18 with TRBJ2-2; D may be TRBD2 (6 bases). The V and J ends lost 1 base and 2 bases respectively, with 8 bases between them. The CDR3 totals 15 residues. Germline CDR1 KGHSH, CDR2 LQKENI. CDR3 bases: TGTGCCAGCTCACCACAGGCGGGAAACACCGGGGAGCTGTTTTTT. It encodes CASSPQAGNTGELFF.

This clone has only a few counts. The chain joins TRBV6-6 to TRBJ2-2; no definite D call. Germline V CDR1 and CDR2: MNHNY, SVGAGI (reference sequence). The CDR3 has 13 amino acids. V shed 2 bases and J shed 5 bases, with 6 bases lying between them. In nucleotides, the CDR3 is TGTGCCAGCAGTTACCCGGGTACCGGGGAGCTGTTTTTT. It translates to CASSYPGTGELFF.

This chain joins TRBV15 and TRBJ1-2, with a possible D match to TRBD1 (6 bases). This CDR3 is 16 amino acids long. Trimming shortened V by 1 base and J by 3 bases, and 15 bases separated the two germline ends. The germline CDR1 and CDR2 sequences are LNHNV and YYDKDF (reference sequence). The CDR3 bases are TGTGCCACCAGCAGAGGCCGTGGGGGCATCTACTATGGCTACACCTTC. It specifies CATSRGRGGIYYGYTF.

A few counts support this clone. The chain joins TRBV20-1 to TRBJ2-5, with D hard to call. The V and J ends lost 1 base and 5 bases respectively, with 5 bases between them. CDR3 length: 11 amino acids. Germline-derived CDR1 and CDR2 are DFQATT and SNEGSKA (reference sequence). This chain's CDR3 is CSARVIETQYF. CDR3 nucleotides: TGCAGTGCTAGAGTAATCGAGACCCAGTACTTC.

The table lists this clone with a few counts. V gene TRBV7-6 combines with J gene TRBJ1-1, with TRBD1 as a possible D gene (5 bases). This CDR3 has 13 amino acids. The germline V and J ends were trimmed by 0 bases and 5 bases, with 7 bases remaining between them. Germline CDR1 reads SGHVS; CDR2 reads FNYEAQ. This CDR3 is CASSLARGTEAFF. CDR3 nucleotide sequence: TGTGCCAGCAGCTTAGCGCGGGGGACTGAAGCTTTCTTT.

This clone was picked up a small number of times. This sequence joins TRBV18 and TRBJ2-7; 9 bases line up with TRBD2. Trimming at V came to 4 bases and at J to 3 bases, leaving 7 bases not matched to a gene. Per germline, CDR1 KGHSH and CDR2 LQKENI. CDR3 size: 15 residues. For the CDR3, the DNA is TGTGCCAGCTCACGTCAGCGGGGGGCATACTACGAGCAGTACTTC. It is translated as CASSRQRGAYYEQYF.

This clone turned up a few times. V and J are TRBV6-5 and TRBJ1-3, with TRBD1 as a possible D gene (6 bases). The length of the CDR3 is 16 residues. V was trimmed by 0 bases and J by 0 bases, leaving 9 bases between them. Germline CDR1 is MNHEY and CDR2 is SVGAGI. The CDR3 loop is CASSYSGTSSGNTIYF. In DNA form, the CDR3 reads TGTGCCAGCAGTTACTCCGGGACATCCTCTGGAAACACCATATATTTT.

V and J are TRBV7-2 and TRBJ1-6; perhaps TRBD1 as D (6 bases). Trimming left V 5 bases short and J 7 bases short, with 15 bases between. Germline V lookup: CDR1 SGHTA, CDR2 FQGNSA. This CDR3 region has 15 residues. CDR3 protein: CASSLSGTINSPLHF. The CDR3 DNA follows: TGTGCCAGCAGCCTCTCCGGGACAATCAATTCACCCCTCCACTTT. Full variable domain (outside the CDR3, taken from reference TRBV7-2 and TRBJ1-6): GAGVSQSPSNKVTEKGKDVELRCDPISGHTALYWYRQSLGQGLEFLIYFQGNSAPDKSGLPSDRFSAERTGGSVSTLTIQRTQQEDSAVYLCASSLSGTINSPLHFGNGTRLTVT.

The chain combines TRBV10-2 with TRBJ2-3, with 9 bases identical to TRBD2. This CDR3 region has 14 residues. The trim removed 6 bases at V and 1 base at J, leaving 2 bases unmatched. The germline V gene has CDR1 WSHSY and CDR2 SAAADI. CDR3 sequence: CASRGTSRTDTQYF. Here the CDR3 DNA reads TGCGCCAGCAGAGGGACTAGCCGCACAGATACGCAGTATTTT.

As concerns this clone: Additional DNA sequences in this sample encode the identical CDR3. The chain recombines TRBV29-1 with TRBJ2-7, with 10 bases lining up with TRBD1. V was pared by 3 bases and J by 4 bases, with 0 bases of the junction left unmatched. Per the germline V gene, CDR1 is SQVTM and CDR2 is ANQGSEA. The CDR3 has 12 residues. The DNA for the CDR3 is TGCAGCGTTGAGGGACAGGGGTACGAGCAGTACTTC. Protein product: CSVEGQGYEQYF.

The V and J genes are TRBV14 and TRBJ1-2; 10 bases are a match to TRBD1. The germline V gene has CDR1 SGHDN and CDR2 FVKESK. The CDR3 has 17 amino acids. The V gene end was trimmed by 4 bases and the J gene end by 5 bases; junction bases not matched to a gene: 13. CDR3 DNA: TGTGCCAGCAGCCCCGACAGGGGGCGGCGGACGGAGTATGGCTACACCTTC. Encoded protein: CASSPDRGRRTEYGYTF.

The chain is built from TRBV18 and TRBJ2-5; D is unresolved. The CDR3 covers 14 residues. V was pared by 3 bases and J by 3 bases, with 11 bases between. CDR1 KGHSH and CDR2 LQKENI come from the germline V gene. CDR3 coding DNA: TGTGCCAGCTCACCGAACGCAGGCGAAGAGACCCAGTACTTC. Protein: CASSPNAGEETQYF.

In nucleotides, the CDR3 is TGTGCCAGCAGCCGACGACGGGGGACTCTAGGCAATGAGCAGTTCTTC. The encoded protein is CASSRRRGTLGNEQFF. The chain uses TRBV7-2 and TRBJ2-1, with a weak D call TRBD2 (6 bases). The CDR3 is made up of 16 amino acids. V dropped 5 bases and J dropped 6 bases, with 20 bases sitting between them. Germline V gene lookup returns CDR1 SGHTA and CDR2 FQGNSA.

The genes are TRBV12-5 and TRBJ2-1; no firm D call. Germline-derived CDR1 and CDR2 are LGHNT and FRNRAP. The germline V and J ends were trimmed by 6 bases and 1 base, with 13 bases remaining between them. The CDR3 sequence is 15 residues long. The CDR3, as DNA: TGTGCTAGTGGGGCCGAGGTAGTATCCTACAATGAGCAGTTCTTC. This translates into CASGAEVVSYNEQFF.

The chain couples TRBV5-1 to TRBJ1-1; 7 bases line up with TRBD1. This CDR3 spans 17 amino acids. Trimming removed 3 bases from V and 0 bases from J; junction bases left unmatched: 11. Per germline, CDR1 SGHRS and CDR2 YFSETQ. CDR3 sequence (DNA): TGCGCCAGCAGCTCCATCCCGGGACAGATAATGAACACTGAAGCTTTCTTT. This encodes CASSSIPGQIMNTEAFF.

CDR3 loop: CASSLFPGLPEQYF. For the CDR3, the DNA is TGTGCCAGCAGTTTATTTCCAGGTTTGCCCGAGCAGTACTTC. This rearrangement joins TRBV27 to TRBJ2-7; D is unresolved. Between the trimmed V and J ends, which lost 1 base and 6 bases, there was a span of 13 bases. CDR1 MNHEY and CDR2 SMNVEV come from the germline V gene (reference sequence). This CDR3 is 14 amino acids long.

The J gene is TRBJ2-1, the V gene TRBV11-3; the match to TRBD2 covers 12 bases. Germline lookup yields CDR1 SGHNT and CDR2 YENEEA. The CDR3 extends over 15 amino acids. The V and J ends lost 5 bases and 6 bases, in that order; junction bases with no gene match: 5. CDR3 DNA sequence: TGTGCCAGCAGCCCTAGCGGGGGGGATGGCAATGAGCAGTTCTTC. It yields the protein CASSPSGGDGNEQFF.

This chain uses TRBV2 with TRBJ1-2; 7 positions match TRBD1. The CDR3 is made up of 15 amino acids. Trimming cost V 0 bases and J 6 bases; bases outside gene matches: 7. In germline, CDR1 is SNHLY, CDR2 FYNNEI. CDR3 sequence reads: CASSEAPTGLHGYTF. CDR3 bases: TGTGCCAGCAGTGAAGCGCCGACAGGGCTGCATGGCTACACCTTC. Full variable domain (remainder filled in from reference TRBV2 and TRBJ1-2): EPEVTQTPSHQVTQMGQEVILRCVPISNHLYFYWYRQILGQKVEFLVSFYNNEISEKSEIFDDQFSVERPDGSNFTLKIRSTKLEDSAMYFCASSEAPTGLHGYTFGSGTRLTVV.

The chain couples TRBV7-9 to TRBJ2-1, with D maybe TRBD2 (5 bases). The CDR3 totals 12 residues. V was clipped by 5 bases and J by 7 bases, with 9 bases between them. Germline assignment: CDR1 SEHNR and CDR2 FQNEAQ (reference sequence). CDR3 sequence: CASSPPGNEQFF. DNA of the CDR3: TGTGCCAGCAGCCCCCCGGGGAATGAGCAGTTCTTC.